This T cell receptor (beta chain) is from a study of blood T cell repertoires in COVID-19. The CDR3 sequence is 15 residues long. CDR1 MGHRA and CDR2 YSYEKL come from the germline V gene. V lost 0 bases and J lost 5, with 13 bases in between. The protocol was immunoSEQ multiplex PCR, while the TCRdb copy is restricted to in-frame clones and leaves out a portion. Among a few hundred thousand clones, 84% were seen once, and the ten largest hold just under 20%. V gene TRBV4-1 combines with J gene TRBJ1-2, with unresolved D. The sequenced sample consisted of peripheral blood. This TCR was sampled from a young man with active or convalescent COVID-19. In DNA, the CDR3 is TGCGCCAGCAGCCAAGAGCGGGGAGTGAATTATGGCTACACCTTC. This codes for CASSQERGVNYGYTF.